This TCR beta chain was obtained from a study of post-analysis software for immune sequencing data. Across the whole study: Disease courses included relapsing-remitting, secondary progressive and progressive-relapsing multiple sclerosis. Study-wide points: TRBV5-6, TRBV5-1 and TRBV20-1 were among four or five TRBV segments more frequent in patients than controls. Controls showed significantly higher normalized Chao1 diversity than did multiple sclerosis patients. Clustering by F measure revealed strong co-clustering among samples prepared together in one batch.

This clonotype was counted between two and nine times. The antigen remains undetermined. The junction and the germline gene differ at one end; a read error may be behind it. The CDR3 loop spans 14 amino acids. The library was made from cDNA and included unique molecular identifiers. When 1 to 10 million T cells were used, they gave approximately 450,000 cDNA molecules. TCRdb recomputed calls from the PCR reads with MiXCR, one row per CDR3 protein. The sample has roughly 570,000 distinct CDR3 sequences, around a third seen once. The TCR was taken from a girl aged 2-17 years with multiple sclerosis. Specimen: blood. This sequence joins TRBV12-3 or TRBV12-4 and TRBJ2-5, with no clear D. The CDR3 bases are TGTGCCAGCACTTTACACCACTACCAAGAGACCCAGTACTTC. As protein: CASTLHHYQETQYF.